Listed below are T cell receptor beta chains from one sample, sequenced in a study of CD8+CD57+ T cells in acquired aplastic anemia. One entry per CDR3 protein results from TCRdb running MiXCR on the reads. This sample has 210,000 or so distinct CDR3 sequences, with roughly 45% found just once. The specimen was sorted CD4+, CD8+, or CD8+CD57+ T cells (not recorded which) from PBMCs. These receptors originate from a human donor with aplastic anemia. Each CDR3 is given with its conserved first and last residue. The D gene is left open where the match is weak. Clone size is stated in some rows and not others, as once, few, many or a class when expanded.

CASSTPGAYEQTF,TGTGCCAGTAGCACCCCGGGAGCCTACGAGCAGACCTTC,.,TRBV19,.,TRBJ1-2
CASSFTAAYSGANVLTF,TGTGCCAGCAGTTTCACGGCAGCCTACTCTGGGGCCAACGTCCTGACTTTC,many,TRBV12-3/TRBV12-4,.,TRBJ2-6
CASSAVGTMNEKLFF,TGTGCCAGCAGCGCCGTGGGGACGATGAATGAAAAACTGTTTTTT,.,TRBV9,.,TRBJ1-4
CSAGRDRETQYF,TGCAGTGCTGGCCGGGACAGGGAGACCCAGTACTTC,.,TRBV20-1,TRBD1,TRBJ2-5
CASSDPGPTARSAFYNEQFF,TGTGCCAGCAGTGACCCCGGGCCGACCGCACGTAGTGCCTTTTACAATGAGCAGTTCTTC,.,TRBV6-1,.,TRBJ2-1
CSVRYSEPGQGAENQPQHF,TGCAGCGTTCGATACAGTGAACCGGGACAGGGGGCGGAAAATCAGCCCCAGCATTTT,.,TRBV29-1,TRBD1,TRBJ1-5
CASSLLTSGGAAYEQYF,TGTGCCAGCAGCTTACTAACTAGCGGGGGGGCCGCCTACGAGCAGTACTTC,.,TRBV7-9,TRBD2,TRBJ2-7
CASSRRGDDNEQFF,TGCGCCAGCAGCCGCCGGGGGGACGACAATGAGCAGTTCTTC,many,TRBV4-1,TRBD2,TRBJ2-1
CASSVGTGGAGQPQHF,TGTGCCAGCAGCGTTGGGACAGGGGGCGCCGGTCAGCCCCAGCATTTT,many,TRBV7-9,TRBD1,TRBJ1-5
CASSVGTGDNEQFF,TGTGCCAGCAGTGTCGGGACAGGGGACAATGAGCAGTTCTTC,.,TRBV25-1,TRBD1,TRBJ2-1
CASSLVGGGRDTEAFF,TGCGCCAGCAGCTTGGTGGGGGGGGGGAGGGACACTGAAGCTTTCTTT,.,TRBV5-1,.,TRBJ1-1
CASRSQGVTEAFF,TGTGCCAGCAGATCACAGGGGGTCACTGAAGCTTTCTTT,many,TRBV6-5,TRBD1,TRBJ1-1
CASSSNRGRGRTYNSPLHF,TGTGCCAGCAGTTCCAACAGGGGAAGAGGGAGAACCTATAATTCACCCCTCCACTTT,few,TRBV6-6,TRBD1,TRBJ1-6
CASSWDWDRAGELFF,TGTGCCAGCAGCTGGGATTGGGACAGGGCCGGGGAGCTGTTTTTT,many,TRBV5-8,TRBD1,TRBJ2-2
CASSSSQGFSYEQYF,TGTGCCAGCAGCTCATCACAGGGGTTCTCCTACGAGCAGTACTTC,.,TRBV7-2,TRBD1,TRBJ2-7
CASSYSWTGLTPLHF,TGTGCCAGCAGTTACTCTTGGACAGGTTTGACACCCCTCCACTTT,many,TRBV6-5,TRBD1,TRBJ1-6
CAARSTGANVLTF,TGTGCCGCCAGATCAACAGGGGCCAACGTCCTGACTTTC,.,TRBV10-3,.,TRBJ2-6
CASSQGAGVTYEQYF,TGTGCCAGCAGCCAAGGAGCGGGAGTAACCTACGAGCAGTACTTC,.,TRBV5-1,TRBD2,TRBJ2-7
CASSEFSSGTQYF,TGTGCCAGCAGTGAATTCTCAAGTGGGACGCAGTATTTT,.,TRBV25-1,.,TRBJ2-3
CASSLYRGANTETFF,TGTGCCAGCAGCTTGTATAGAGGGGCGAACACTGAAACTTTCTTT,.,TRBV5-1,.,TRBJ1-1
CSVDDTILPRYF,TGCAGCGTTGACGACACCATACTACCCCGGTATTTT,once,TRBV29-1,.,TRBJ2-3
CASTGTGGALNTGELFF,TGTGCCAGCACCGGGACAGGGGGCGCCCTGAACACCGGGGAGCTGTTTTTT,.,TRBV7-9,TRBD1,TRBJ2-2
CASSPLDRGAEAFF,TGTGCCAGCAGCCCGCTCGACAGGGGCGCTGAAGCTTTCTTT,many,TRBV9,TRBD1,TRBJ1-1
CASSSALVSFF,TGTGCCAGCAGTTCGGCATTGGTTAGCTTCTTC,.,TRBV27,.,TRBJ2-1
CASSLQPGLAGGQGTDTQYF,TGTGCCAGCAGTTTACAACCGGGACTAGCGGGGGGGCAGGGCACAGATACGCAGTATTTT,many,TRBV11-2,TRBD2,TRBJ2-3
CASSSLSTGLRSGTQYF,TGTGCCAGCAGTTCTTTGTCGACAGGACTACGGTCGGGGACCCAGTACTTC,few,TRBV27,.,TRBJ2-5
CASSLPGGHQPQHF,TGTGCCAGCAGTTTACCGGGAGGGCATCAGCCCCAGCATTTT,many,TRBV7-9,.,TRBJ1-5
CAIDSGQGNQPQHF,TGCGCCATCGACTCAGGACAGGGGAATCAGCCCCAGCATTTT,.,TRBV7-9,TRBD1,TRBJ1-5
CSVAVRTGELFF,TGCAGCGTTGCGGTCCGCACCGGGGAGCTGTTTTTT,many,TRBV29-1,.,TRBJ2-2
CASSSGLASTHEQYF,TGTGCCAGCAGCTCGGGACTAGCGAGTACCCACGAGCAGTACTTC,.,TRBV7-2,TRBD2,TRBJ2-7
CRFSGTGDTEAFF,TGCAGATTCTCCGGGACAGGGGACACTGAAGCTTTCTTT,.,TRBV20-1,TRBD1,TRBJ1-1
CSARARSPNYGYTF,TGCAGTGCTAGGGCTCGCAGTCCTAACTATGGCTACACCTTC,many,TRBV20-1,.,TRBJ1-2
CASTGDTDTQYF,TGTGCCAGCACGGGGGACACAGATACGCAGTATTTT,.,TRBV12-3/TRBV12-4,.,TRBJ2-3
CASSPDLGFSSYNEQFF,TGCGCCAGCAGCCCTGATTTGGGCTTTAGCTCCTACAATGAGCAGTTCTTC,.,TRBV5-5,.,TRBJ2-1
CASSLPQNNEAFF,TGCGCCAGCAGCTTGCCACAGAACAATGAAGCTTTCTTT,.,TRBV5-1,.,TRBJ1-1
CASSTGQGAVTDTQYF,TGCGCCAGCAGCACTGGACAGGGGGCGGTCACTGATACGCAGTATTTT,.,TRBV5-1,TRBD1,TRBJ2-3
CSATTGFAPTDTQYF,TGCAGTGCTACGACAGGGTTTGCCCCCACAGATACGCAGTATTTT,many,TRBV20-1,TRBD1,TRBJ2-3
CASSEGGLAGVYHEQYF,TGTGCCAGCAGTGAGGGGGGACTAGCGGGGGTTTACCACGAGCAGTACTTC,.,TRBV2,TRBD2,TRBJ2-7
CASSLRGLVQPQHF,TGTGCCAGTAGTTTACGGGGGCTCGTTCAGCCCCAGCATTTT,many,TRBV19,.,TRBJ1-5
CASSIRGPPYEQYF,TGTGCCAGTAGTATCAGGGGGCCCCCCTACGAGCAGTACTTC,.,TRBV19,TRBD1,TRBJ2-7
CASSDANRGSYEQYF,TGTGCCAGCAGTGACGCGAACAGGGGCTCCTACGAGCAGTACTTC,.,TRBV7-9,TRBD1,TRBJ2-7
CSARAGAKNIQYF,TGCAGTGCCAGAGCAGGGGCCAAAAACATTCAGTACTTC,.,TRBV20-1,.,TRBJ2-4
CSVGPGGYEQYF,TGCAGCGTAGGTCCCGGAGGGTACGAGCAGTACTTC,.,TRBV29-1,.,TRBJ2-7
CASSFGTAPDTQYF,TGTGCCAGCAGCTTCGGGACAGCCCCAGATACGCAGTATTTT,.,TRBV5-4,TRBD1,TRBJ2-3
CSARRRTNTEAFF,TGCAGTGCTAGGAGGAGGACAAACACTGAAGCTTTCTTT,many,TRBV20-1,.,TRBJ1-1
CASRITGAREKLFF,TGTGCCAGCAGGATAACAGGGGCTCGTGAAAAACTGTTTTTT,.,TRBV12-3/TRBV12-4,TRBD1,TRBJ1-4
CASSLARQGIEKLFF,TGTGCCAGCAGCTTAGCCCGACAGGGGATCGAAAAACTGTTTTTT,many,TRBV7-2,TRBD1,TRBJ1-4
CAISQGTGWDIQYF,TGTGCCATCAGTCAAGGGACAGGGTGGGACATTCAGTACTTC,.,TRBV10-3,TRBD1,TRBJ2-4
CASSLTTMTGPNEQYF,TGTGCCAGCAGCTTAACCACGATGACAGGTCCCAACGAGCAGTACTTC,.,TRBV7-9,.,TRBJ2-7
CASSLLAGGYNEQFF,TGTGCCAGTAGCCTACTAGCGGGGGGATACAATGAGCAGTTCTTC,many,TRBV19,TRBD2,TRBJ2-1
CASSEAPSGGLYNEQFF,TGTGCCAGCAGTGAAGCGCCCAGCGGGGGACTATACAATGAGCAGTTCTTC,.,TRBV2,TRBD2,TRBJ2-1